The rows below give T cell receptor beta chains drawn from one sample of a study of beta chain features in type 1 diabetes. Repertoires were generated with immunoSEQ multiplex PCR, while TCRdb's copy carries only in-frame clones and drops some. The repertoire holds 120,000 to 150,000 clones, with about 13% as singletons. The material sequenced was central memory CD4+ T cells from blood. The source of these receptors is a man aged 18 to 29 with type 1 diabetes. Each CDR3 is given with its conserved first and last residue. A D gene is named only where the DNA matches it firmly.

V	D	J	CDR3
TRBV10-3	TRBD1	TRBJ2-5	CAISEVTGSLETQYF
TRBV7-9	.	TRBJ2-1	CASSPPRRFGNEQFF
TRBV5-1	.	TRBJ2-1	CASSVRGVGEQFF
TRBV11-3	.	TRBJ2-1	CASKELESNEQFF
TRBV18	TRBD2	TRBJ2-1	CASSPRGLAGGTSSYNEQFF
TRBV30	.	TRBJ1-5	CAGARDSNQPQHF
TRBV6-5	.	TRBJ1-2	CASSLEGVYGYTF
TRBV18	.	TRBJ1-1	CASSTLTGSAEAFF
TRBV7-6	TRBD2	TRBJ2-5	CASSYSGGAGETQYF
TRBV7-9	TRBD1	TRBJ1-1	CASSYDREGEAFF
TRBV9	TRBD1	TRBJ2-1	CASSPVNTGTGVKDEQFF
TRBV5-4	TRBD2	TRBJ2-3	CASSLAGGPRTDTQYF
TRBV5-1	.	TRBJ1-5	CASSLAGQFNQPQHF
TRBV6-6	.	TRBJ1-5	CASTQPSNQPQHF
TRBV11-2	.	TRBJ1-3	CASSQGENTIYF
TRBV18	.	TRBJ2-1	CASSLATGDSYNEQFF
TRBV7-9	TRBD2	TRBJ2-3	CASSLPSGGITDTQYF
TRBV11-2	.	TRBJ2-7	CASSLRSWRDSTYEQYF
TRBV14	.	TRBJ2-5	CASSQVSKYETQYF
TRBV7-9	TRBD1	TRBJ2-3	CASSSRQGSTDTQYF
TRBV4-1	TRBD1	TRBJ1-4	CASSRDRDGGKLFF
TRBV27	TRBD1	TRBJ2-1	CASSLRGQEMDNEQFF
TRBV9	TRBD1	TRBJ1-4	CASSVWDSNEKLFF
TRBV7-6	.	TRBJ2-5	CASSLADLGEQYF
TRBV5-1	.	TRBJ2-2	CASSPTRANTGELFF
TRBV18	TRBD2	TRBJ2-7	CASSQIAGTDYEQYF
TRBV30	.	TRBJ1-5	CAWSGGGGGQPQHF
TRBV5-8	TRBD1	TRBJ1-2	CASSQTGINYGYTF
TRBV29-1	.	TRBJ1-1	CSVEEDTTGAFF
TRBV9	.	TRBJ1-5	CASSVFARGHCNQPQHF
TRBV7-9	TRBD1	TRBJ1-4	CASSSGTAEKKLFF
TRBV30	.	TRBJ2-3	CAWSSWQGAGTDTQYF
TRBV5-1	.	TRBJ2-7	CASSPSWFGQGKKQYF
TRBV23-1	.	TRBJ1-6	CASSQGILRRNSPLHF
TRBV5-1	TRBD2	TRBJ2-5	CASSLRGTSGKETQYF
TRBV27	.	TRBJ1-1	CASRDGMNTEAFF
TRBV6-5	.	TRBJ2-1	CASGHNEQFF
TRBV29-1	.	TRBJ2-5	CSSGPPTETQYF
TRBV15	.	TRBJ1-4	CATSSQGGIEKLFF
TRBV7-4	.	TRBJ1-1	CASSHRHAEAFF
TRBV2	TRBD1	TRBJ2-3	CASNRGQGTQYF
TRBV28	.	TRBJ1-2	CASYKFRNYGYTF
TRBV2	.	TRBJ2-3	CASSVEGANTDTQYF
TRBV7-9	.	TRBJ1-1	CASSLSANEAFF
TRBV19	.	TRBJ1-1	CASSIADRWNTEAFF
TRBV7-9	.	TRBJ2-5	CASSQDGREETQYF
TRBV6-1	.	TRBJ1-2	CASSEAALYGYTF
TRBV28	.	TRBJ2-1	CASSPLDLGLLDEQFF
TRBV30	.	TRBJ2-1	CAWSFIGNEQFF
TRBV2	.	TRBJ2-7	CASSDTLVGHNPTGQYF